These 5 T cell receptor beta chains share one sample of origin, sequenced in a study of CD8+ T cells in alopecia areata (dated by TCRdb to 2017 to 2018). Library generation was performed with the immunoSEQ multiplex PCR assay. To provide template for TCR sequencing, every sample had RNA extracted and reverse transcribed into cDNA. TCRdb carries this immuneACCESS record with in-frame sequences only. Its versions omit some clonotypes, under half of them owing to an unresolved V gene in the studies checked, with the rest unexplained. The sample yields over 150,000 clones; around three fifths were counted once. Over 4% of the sample rests with the top ten. The sequenced material came from CD8+ T cells sorted from blood. These receptors were collected from a human donor in good health.

This clone was counted a few times. The J gene is TRBJ1-2, the V gene TRBV11-2; TRBD1 aligns across 9 bases. With 5 bases clipped from V and 7 bases from J, the junction kept 8 bases outside the gene matches. CDR3 length: 14 residues. In germline, CDR1 is SGHAT, CDR2 FQNNGV. This CDR3 reads CASSLGTGLGGYTF. The CDR3 DNA reads as TGTGCCAGCAGCCTAGGGACAGGGCTGGGTGGCTACACCTTC.

The rearrangement links TRBV7-9 to TRBJ1-1; D is uncertain. The CDR3 consists of 15 residues. The V end was cut by 1 base, the J end by 1 base, with 10 bases between. Germline loops: CDR1 SEHNR, CDR2 FQNEAQ (reference sequence). The CDR3 loop reads CASSLGLGRNTEAFF. The CDR3 DNA follows: TGTGCCAGCAGCTTAGGTCTGGGAAGGAACACTGAAGCTTTCTTT. Variable domain in full (rest from reference TRBV7-9 and TRBJ1-1): DTGVSQNPRHKITKRGQNVTFRCDPISEHNRLYWYRQTLGQGPEFLTYFQNEAQLEKSRLLSDRFSAERPKGSFSTLEIQRTEQGDSAMYLCASSLGLGRNTEAFFGQGTRLTVV.

J is TRBJ2-1 and V is TRBV13, with D perhaps TRBD2 (6 bases). This CDR3 has 14 amino acids. The V gene's germline CDR1 is PRHDT and CDR2 FYEKMQ (reference sequence). Trimming removed 4 bases from V and 8 bases from J, with 15 bases in between. The CDR3 DNA reads as TGTGCCAGCAGCTCCCTAGCGTCCGGGGATGAGCAGTTCTTC. This codes for CASSSLASGDEQFF.

The rearrangement joins TRBV4-1 to TRBJ2-3, with D unclear. Germline V gives CDR1 MGHRA, CDR2 YSYEKL. This CDR3 has 13 residues. Trimming stripped 4 bases from V and 6 bases from J, with 11 bases between. CDR3 nucleotides: TGCGCCAGCAGCCTCCCCCTGGAGGATACGCAGTATTTT. As protein: CASSLPLEDTQYF.

The rearrangement joins TRBV11-2 to TRBJ2-1; TRBD2 matches 9 bases. The CDR3 is 16 residues long. The ends lost 5 bases at V and 7 bases at J; junction bases unmatched: 12. The germline gives CDR1 SGHAT, CDR2 FQNNGV. The CDR3 loop is CASSQTSGLAANEQFF. CDR3 DNA sequence: TGTGCCAGCAGCCAGACCTCGGGACTAGCCGCGAATGAGCAGTTCTTC.